These 3 T cell receptor beta chains were all obtained from the same sample, sequenced in a study of blood T cell repertoires in COVID-19. Assay used: immunoSEQ multiplex PCR; TCRdb lists only in-frame clones, some missing. Found here are fewer than 35,000 clones, about 91% of them singletons; the top ten hold more than 9%. Sequenced input: peripheral blood. Source of these receptors: a human donor with active COVID-19. The donor label of this sample is uncertain.

V gene TRBV9 combines with J gene TRBJ1-1; TRBD1 matches 8 bases. The CDR3 totals 16 residues. Germline V gene lookup returns CDR1 SGDLS and CDR2 YYNGEE. V was clipped by 2 bases and J by 2 bases; unmatched bases: 8. This CDR3 is CASSVGQGTINTEAFF. The DNA of the CDR3 is TGTGCCAGCAGCGTCGGACAGGGAACGATAAACACTGAAGCTTTCTTT.

The chain couples TRBV7-9 to TRBJ1-2; a weak D match, TRBD1 (5 bases). The CDR3 has 12 residues. Trimming cost V 7 bases and J 6 bases, with 12 bases left between them. CDR1 and CDR2 from the germline V gene are SEHNR and FQNEAQ (reference sequence). CDR3 nucleotide sequence: TGTGCCAGCACCCTCTCGGGGGATGGCTACACCTTC. It translates to CASTLSGDGYTF.

V gene TRBV29-1 combines with J gene TRBJ2-7; no definite D call. CDR1 and CDR2 from the germline V gene are SQVTM and ANQGSEA. This CDR3 contains 12 residues. Trimming pared 3 bases from V and 2 bases from J, leaving 8 bases between. The CDR3 DNA reads as TGCAGCGTTGAGCTGAGTACCTACGAGCAGTACTTC. Amino acid sequence: CSVELSTYEQYF.